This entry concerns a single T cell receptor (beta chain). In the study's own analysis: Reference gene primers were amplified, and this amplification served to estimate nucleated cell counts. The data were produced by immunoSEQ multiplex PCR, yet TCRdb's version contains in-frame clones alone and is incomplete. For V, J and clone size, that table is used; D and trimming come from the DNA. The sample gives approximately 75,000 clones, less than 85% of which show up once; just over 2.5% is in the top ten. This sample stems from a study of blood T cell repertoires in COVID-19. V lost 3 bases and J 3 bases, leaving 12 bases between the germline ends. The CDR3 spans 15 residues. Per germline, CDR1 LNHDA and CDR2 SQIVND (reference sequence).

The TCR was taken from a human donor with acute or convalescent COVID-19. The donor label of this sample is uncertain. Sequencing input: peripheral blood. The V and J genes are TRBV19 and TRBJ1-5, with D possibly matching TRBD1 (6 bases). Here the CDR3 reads CASSIGGGVNQPQHF. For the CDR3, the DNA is TGTGCCAGTAGTATCGGGGGGGGCGTCAATCAGCCCCAGCATTTT.